Described below is a single TCR beta chain sequence and its context. Its antigen remains unidentified. The sample belongs to a study of cytomegalovirus exposure and HLA in healthy donors. In the study overall: A later analysis reported the same platform for the 100 to 150 validation repertoires and the roughly 700 first-cohort repertoires.

Generated by immunoSEQ multiplex PCR, the TCRdb table keeps only in-frame clones and is missing some. The data hold some 140,000 clones, with 80% to 90% observed a single time. The J segment lost 5 bases and the V segment lost 3 bases, leaving 3 bases of the junction unmatched. CDR1 and CDR2 from the germline V gene are SEHNR and FQNEAQ (reference sequence). The CDR3 spans 13 residues. Study-wide results and caveats: For cytomegalovirus status, the classifier reportedly gave diagnoses with high specificity and sensitivity. Many donors carried some public TCRs, although rarity characterized most TCR sequences.

The chain joins TRBV7-9 to TRBJ2-7; TRBD1 matches at 8 bases. Sequencing input: PBMCs. The receptor was isolated from a woman between 18 and 29 years old in good health and CMV-seropositive. CDR3 region: CASSFPGQDEQYF. CDR3 DNA sequence: TGTGCCAGCAGCTTCCCGGGACAGGACGAGCAGTACTTC.